Listed below are T cell receptor beta chains from one sample, sequenced in a study of cytomegalovirus exposure and HLA in healthy donors. Sequencing was performed with immunoSEQ multiplex PCR; in TCRdb, only in-frame clones are kept and a portion is missing. Among 150,000 to 200,000 clones, around 85% were seen once, and the ten largest hold over 2%. Sequencing was done on a sample of PBMCs. Receptors were obtained from a man younger than 45 in good health and CMV-seropositive. Each CDR3 is given with its conserved first and last residue. A D gene is named only where the DNA matches it firmly. For some rows the clone size is stated as once, few or many, or as a class when expanded; others skip it.

v_gene	len	abundance	j_gene	d_gene	CDR3aa	CDR3nt
TRBV7-6	14	.	TRBJ1-4	.	CASSPGGGGQRRVF	TGTGCCAGCAGCCCTGGTGGGGGAGGACAAAGGAGGGTTTTT
TRBV11-3	15	.	TRBJ2-3	.	CASSLDSGRVDTQYF	TGTGCCAGCAGCTTAGATTCGGGGAGAGTTGATACGCAGTATTTT
TRBV7-6	18	.	TRBJ2-2	.	CASSLRAEPTELAGELFF	TGTGCCAGCAGCTTAAGGGCGGAACCGACAGAATTGGCCGGGGAGCTGTTTTTT
TRBV11-3	14	.	TRBJ2-3	.	CASSQTLGADTQYF	TGTGCCAGCAGCCAGACCTTGGGAGCAGATACGCAGTATTTT
TRBV18	18	few	TRBJ2-7	.	CASSPPGSLKTAGHEQYF	TGTGCCAGCTCACCACCAGGCTCATTGAAGACCGCGGGCCACGAGCAGTACTTC
TRBV6-1	16	.	TRBJ1-2	TRBD1	CASSVGRGLLNYGYTF	TGTGCCAGCAGTGTCGGCAGGGGGCTTCTAAACTATGGCTACACCTTC
TRBV29-1	13	.	TRBJ2-7	.	CSVVNANSYEQYF	TGCAGCGTTGTGAATGCGAACTCCTACGAGCAGTACTTC
TRBV5-1	14	.	TRBJ2-7	TRBD1	CASSEQGAPYEQYF	TGCGCCAGCAGCGAACAGGGGGCCCCCTACGAGCAGTACTTC
TRBV29-1	14	.	TRBJ2-3	TRBD1	CSAPGQGPFYTQYF	TGCAGCGCGCCGGGACAGGGACCCTTTTATACGCAGTATTTT
TRBV7-9	17	.	TRBJ1-2	TRBD1	CASSLGQGTSSNYGYTF	TGTGCCAGCAGCTTAGGACAGGGAACCTCTTCCAACTATGGCTACACCTTC
TRBV18	17	.	TRBJ1-1	TRBD1	CASSGQGLATTNTEAFF	TGTGCCAGCTCTGGACAGGGACTAGCCACTACGAACACTGAAGCTTTCTTT
TRBV5-1	14	.	TRBJ2-7	.	CASSLQGNSYEQYF	TGCGCCAGCAGCTTGCAGGGGAACTCCTACGAGCAGTACTTC
TRBV29-1	15	.	TRBJ2-2	TRBD1	CSARRTGVFDGELFF	TGCAGCGCTCGAAGGACAGGGGTTTTCGACGGGGAGCTGTTTTTT
TRBV6-6	14	.	TRBJ2-5	TRBD2	CAGGAGEGLETQYF	TGTGCCGGAGGGGCGGGGGAAGGTCTAGAGACCCAGTACTTC
TRBV5-5	13	once	TRBJ1-6	TRBD1	CASSIQGSSPLHF	TGTGCCAGCAGCATACAGGGGAGTTCACCCCTCCACTTT
TRBV4-3	15	.	TRBJ2-7	TRBD1	CASSQAPGGFYEQYF	TGCGCCAGCAGCCAAGCGCCAGGGGGCTTTTACGAGCAGTACTTC
TRBV7-9	14	.	TRBJ2-7	.	CASSLGDRLYEQYF	TGTGCCAGCAGCTTAGGAGACAGACTCTACGAGCAGTACTTC
TRBV11-2	16	.	TRBJ2-2	TRBD2	CASSLSGGPNTGELFF	TGTGCCAGCAGCCTGAGCGGGGGCCCGAACACCGGGGAGCTGTTTTTT
TRBV19	14	once	TRBJ2-2	.	CASSLRSYTGELFF	TGTGCCAGTAGTCTAAGGAGCTACACCGGGGAGCTGTTTTTT
TRBV10-3	13	few	TRBJ1-2	TRBD1	CAISAGQRLEDTF	TGTGCCATCAGTGCGGGACAGCGACTCGAGGACACCTTC
TRBV10-2	14	.	TRBJ2-7	.	CASRGDLPSYEQYF	TGCGCCAGCAGAGGAGACCTACCCTCCTACGAGCAGTACTTC
TRBV6-6	13	.	TRBJ1-1	.	CASTPSGGTEAFF	TGTGCCAGCACCCCAAGCGGAGGCACTGAAGCTTTCTTT
TRBV7-2	15	.	TRBJ1-2	.	CASSLVAGVAYGYTF	TGTGCCAGCAGCTTAGTAGCAGGGGTAGCCTATGGCTACACCTTC
TRBV7-2	12	.	TRBJ1-2	.	CASSEVNYGYTF	TGTGCCAGCAGCGAGGTTAACTATGGCTACACCTTC
TRBV6-1	14	.	TRBJ2-7	TRBD2	CASRRDYLIYEQYF	TGTGCCAGCAGACGGGACTACCTAATCTACGAGCAGTACTTC
TRBV28	13	once	TRBJ1-2	.	CASRDSIREGYTF	TGTGCCAGCAGGGACTCGATCCGGGAAGGCTACACCTTC
TRBV19	15	.	TRBJ1-4	TRBD1	CASSGRQGENEKLFF	TGTGCCAGTAGTGGACGACAGGGCGAGAATGAAAAACTGTTTTTT
TRBV10-1	13	.	TRBJ2-5	.	CATARSRGGTQYF	TGCGCCACCGCGAGGAGCCGCGGAGGGACCCAGTACTTC
TRBV29-1	12	.	TRBJ1-2	.	CSVVGQFYGYTF	TGCAGCGTTGTTGGTCAGTTTTATGGCTACACCTTC
TRBV6-5	12	.	TRBJ1-2	.	CASSPGGYGYTF	TGTGCCAGCAGTCCGGGGGGCTATGGCTACACCTTC
TRBV7-9	13	few	TRBJ1-1	.	CASSLTGGTEAFF	TGTGCCAGCAGCCTAACGGGGGGCACTGAAGCTTTCTTT
TRBV20-1	11	.	TRBJ2-7	.	CSASHRDEQYF	TGCAGTGCTAGTCACAGGGACGAGCAGTACTTC
TRBV11-3	13	.	TRBJ2-7	.	CASSLEQSYEQYF	TGTGCCAGCAGCTTAGAACAGAGCTACGAGCAGTACTTC
TRBV6-6	15	.	TRBJ1-4	TRBD1	CASSSPGTENEKLFF	TGTGCCAGCAGTTCTCCCGGGACAGAGAATGAAAAACTGTTTTTT
TRBV11-2	14	.	TRBJ1-5	.	CASSLGSQGQPQHF	TGTGCCAGCAGCTTAGGGTCGCAGGGCCAGCCCCAGCATTTT
TRBV30	14	once	TRBJ2-5	.	CAWSVRGVQETQYF	TGTGCCTGGAGTGTTCGCGGGGTTCAAGAGACCCAGTACTTC
TRBV7-6	14	.	TRBJ2-7	TRBD1	CASSFEQGAREQYF	TGTGCCAGCAGCTTCGAACAGGGGGCGCGAGAGCAGTACTTC
TRBV5-1	15	.	TRBJ2-7	.	CASSLAGQGGLEGYF	TGCGCCAGCAGCTTGGCCGGCCAGGGCGGCTTAGAAGGGTACTTC
TRBV10-3	16	few	TRBJ1-2	.	CAISEPGEMGNYGYTF	TGTGCCATCAGTGAGCCGGGGGAAATGGGTAACTATGGCTACACCTTC
TRBV13	15	.	TRBJ2-1	TRBD1	CASSPKDRTYNEQFF	TGTGCCAGCAGCCCCAAGGACAGGACATACAATGAGCAGTTCTTC
TRBV2	19	once	TRBJ2-3	TRBD2	CASSEARLAGAGGTDTQYF	TGTGCCAGCAGTGAAGCCCGACTAGCGGGGGCGGGAGGCACAGATACGCAGTATTTT
TRBV6-1	14	once	TRBJ1-3	.	CASKLTFGENTIYF	TGTGCCAGCAAGCTCACTTTCGGGGAGAACACCATATATTTT
TRBV9	15	.	TRBJ1-2	TRBD1	CASSVAGTAGYGYTF	TGTGCCAGCAGCGTAGCTGGGACAGCCGGCTATGGCTACACCTTC
TRBV18	13	once	TRBJ2-7	.	CASSPLRGHEQYF	TGTGCCAGCTCACCACTGAGAGGGCACGAGCAGTACTTC
TRBV10-1	13	.	TRBJ2-3	.	CASSEAGTDTQYF	TGCGCCAGCAGTGAGGCAGGTACAGATACGCAGTATTTT
TRBV7-9	14	.	TRBJ2-5	TRBD1	CASSLKHRGETQYF	TGTGCCAGCAGCCTAAAGCACAGGGGGGAGACCCAGTACTTC
TRBV6-6	13	.	TRBJ2-7	.	CASSYSGAWEQYF	TGTGCCAGCAGTTACTCGGGGGCCTGGGAGCAGTACTTC
TRBV19	18	few	TRBJ1-6	.	CASSISWQGSEGISPLHF	TGTGCCAGTAGTATTTCCTGGCAGGGGTCTGAGGGGATTTCACCCCTCCACTTT
TRBV5-6	15	.	TRBJ2-7	.	CASSSRWGGRAEQYF	TGTGCCAGCAGCTCAAGGTGGGGGGGGCGAGCAGAGCAGTACTTC
TRBV9	17	.	TRBJ1-3	.	CASSVAPRAQSGNTIYF	TGTGCCAGCAGCGTAGCTCCCAGGGCTCAATCTGGAAACACCATATATTTT
TRBV4-2	15	.	TRBJ1-3	.	CASSQGQASGNTIYF	TGTGCCAGCAGCCAAGGACAGGCCTCTGGAAACACCATATATTTT
TRBV7-9	13	.	TRBJ1-6	.	CASRKEVFSPLHF	TGTGCCAGCAGGAAAGAGGTATTTTCACCCCTCCACTTT
TRBV14	17	once	TRBJ2-5	TRBD2	CASSQDGTRGGRKTQYF	TGTGCCAGCAGCCAAGATGGGACACGGGGGGGCCGAAAGACCCAGTACTTC
TRBV15	14	once	TRBJ1-1	.	CATSRGTGRTEAFF	TGTGCCACCAGCAGAGGAACAGGGCGGACTGAAGCTTTCTTT
TRBV25-1	14	.	TRBJ2-5	TRBD2	CASSEYGGGETQYF	TGTGCCAGCAGTGAATATGGGGGGGGAGAGACCCAGTACTTC
TRBV10-3	16	.	TRBJ2-1	TRBD2	CAISLLAGAAGNEQFF	TGTGCCATCAGCCTACTAGCGGGGGCTGCCGGAAATGAGCAGTTCTTC
TRBV30	15	few	TRBJ1-5	TRBD1	CAWSLRDRGNQPQHF	TGTGCCTGGAGTCTCCGGGACAGGGGCAATCAGCCCCAGCATTTT
TRBV25-1	16	.	TRBJ2-7	TRBD1	CASSEMGQGRPYEQYF	TGTGCCAGCAGTGAAATGGGACAGGGGCGCCCCTACGAGCAGTACTTC
TRBV6-1	13	.	TRBJ2-4	TRBD1	CASRVTGLDIQYF	TGTGCCAGCAGGGTGACAGGGTTGGACATTCAGTACTTC